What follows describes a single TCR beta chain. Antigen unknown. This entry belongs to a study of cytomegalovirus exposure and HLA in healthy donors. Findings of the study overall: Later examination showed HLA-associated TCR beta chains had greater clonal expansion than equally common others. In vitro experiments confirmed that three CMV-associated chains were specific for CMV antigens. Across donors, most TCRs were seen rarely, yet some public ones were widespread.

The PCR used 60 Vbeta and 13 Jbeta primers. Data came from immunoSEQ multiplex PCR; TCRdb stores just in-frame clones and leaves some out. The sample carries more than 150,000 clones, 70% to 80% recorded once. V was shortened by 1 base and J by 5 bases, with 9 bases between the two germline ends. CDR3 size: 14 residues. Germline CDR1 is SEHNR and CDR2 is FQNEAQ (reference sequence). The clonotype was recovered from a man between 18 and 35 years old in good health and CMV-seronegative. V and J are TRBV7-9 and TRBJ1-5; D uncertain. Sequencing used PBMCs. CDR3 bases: TGTGCCAGCAGCTTAGACAGCGGGGATCAGCCCCAGCATTTT. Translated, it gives CASSLDSGDQPQHF.